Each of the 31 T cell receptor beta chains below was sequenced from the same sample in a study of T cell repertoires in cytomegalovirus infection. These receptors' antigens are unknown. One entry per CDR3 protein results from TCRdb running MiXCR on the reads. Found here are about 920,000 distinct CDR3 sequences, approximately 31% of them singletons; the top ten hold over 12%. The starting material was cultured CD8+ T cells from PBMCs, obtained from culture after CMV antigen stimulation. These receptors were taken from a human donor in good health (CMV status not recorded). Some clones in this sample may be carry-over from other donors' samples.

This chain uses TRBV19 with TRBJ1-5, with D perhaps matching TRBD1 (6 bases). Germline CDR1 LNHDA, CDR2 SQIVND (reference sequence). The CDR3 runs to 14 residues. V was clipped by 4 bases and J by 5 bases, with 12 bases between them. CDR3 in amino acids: CASSTGTPYQPQHF. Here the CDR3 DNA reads TGTGCCAGTAGTACCGGGACACCTTATCAGCCCCAGCATTTT.

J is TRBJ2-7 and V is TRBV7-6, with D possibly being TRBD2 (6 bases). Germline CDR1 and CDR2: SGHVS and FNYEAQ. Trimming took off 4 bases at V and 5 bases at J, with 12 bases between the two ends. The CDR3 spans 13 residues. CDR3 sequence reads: CASSSPGGNEQYF. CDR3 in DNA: TGTGCCAGCAGCTCGCCTGGAGGGAACGAGCAGTACTTC.

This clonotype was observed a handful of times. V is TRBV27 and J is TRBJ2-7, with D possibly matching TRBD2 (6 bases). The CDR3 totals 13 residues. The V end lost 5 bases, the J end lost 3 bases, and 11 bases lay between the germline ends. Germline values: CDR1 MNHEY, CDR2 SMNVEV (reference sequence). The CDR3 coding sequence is TGTGCCAGCAGTCTCGCGGGACTCTACGAGCAGTACGTC. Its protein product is CASSLAGLYEQYV.

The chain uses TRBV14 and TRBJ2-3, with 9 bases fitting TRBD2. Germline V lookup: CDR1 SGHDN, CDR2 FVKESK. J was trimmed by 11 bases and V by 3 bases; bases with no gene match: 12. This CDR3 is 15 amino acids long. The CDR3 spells CASSHWRGGLIEQYF. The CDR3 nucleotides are TGTGCCAGCAGCCATTGGCGGGGGGGTCTCATCGAGCAGTATTTT.

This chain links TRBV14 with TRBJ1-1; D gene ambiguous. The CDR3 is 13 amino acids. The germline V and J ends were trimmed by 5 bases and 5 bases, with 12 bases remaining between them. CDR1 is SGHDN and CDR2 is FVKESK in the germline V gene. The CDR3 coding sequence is TGTGCCAGCAGCAGTTGGGTAGAAACTGAAGCTTTCTTT. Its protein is CASSSWVETEAFF.

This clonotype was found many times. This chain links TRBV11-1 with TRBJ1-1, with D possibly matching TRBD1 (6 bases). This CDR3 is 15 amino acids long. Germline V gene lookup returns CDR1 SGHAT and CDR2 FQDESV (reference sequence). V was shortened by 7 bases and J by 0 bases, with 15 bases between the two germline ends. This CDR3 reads CASTTPGHLNTEAFF. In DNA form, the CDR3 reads TGTGCCAGCACCACCCCGGGACATCTGAACACTGAAGCTTTCTTT.

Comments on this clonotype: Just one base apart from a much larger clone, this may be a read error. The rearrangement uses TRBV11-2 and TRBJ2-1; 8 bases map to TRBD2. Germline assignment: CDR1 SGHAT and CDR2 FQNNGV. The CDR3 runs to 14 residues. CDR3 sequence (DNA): TGTGCCAGCAGCTTAGCGGGGGGGGACAATGAGCTGTTCTTC. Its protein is CASSLAGGDNELFF.

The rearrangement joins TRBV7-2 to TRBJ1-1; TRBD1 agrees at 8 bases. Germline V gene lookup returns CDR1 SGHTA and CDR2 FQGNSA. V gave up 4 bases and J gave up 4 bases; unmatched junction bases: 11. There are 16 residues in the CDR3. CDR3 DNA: TGTGCCAGCAGCTCCGTATTGACAGGGGCGGGCACTGAAGCTTTCTTT. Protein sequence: CASSSVLTGAGTEAFF.

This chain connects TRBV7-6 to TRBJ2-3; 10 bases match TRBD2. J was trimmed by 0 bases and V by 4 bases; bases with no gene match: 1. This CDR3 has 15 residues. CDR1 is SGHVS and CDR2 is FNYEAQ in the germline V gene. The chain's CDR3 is CASSWTSGSTDTQYF. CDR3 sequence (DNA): TGTGCCAGCAGCTGGACTAGCGGTAGCACAGATACGCAGTATTTT.

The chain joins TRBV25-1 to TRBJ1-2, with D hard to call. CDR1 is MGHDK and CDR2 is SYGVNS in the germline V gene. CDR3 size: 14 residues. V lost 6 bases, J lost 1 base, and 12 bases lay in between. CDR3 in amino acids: CASSVQTSNYGYTF. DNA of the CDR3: TGTGCCAGCAGCGTACAGACTAGTAACTATGGCTACACCTTC.

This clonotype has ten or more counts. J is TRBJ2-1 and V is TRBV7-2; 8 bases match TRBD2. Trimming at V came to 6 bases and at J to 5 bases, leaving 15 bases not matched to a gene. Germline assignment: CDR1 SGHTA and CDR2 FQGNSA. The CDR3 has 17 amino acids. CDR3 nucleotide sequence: TGTGCCAGCAGGCCTACCACCGGGACTAGTAGGCACAATGAGCAGTTCTTC. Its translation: CASRPTTGTSRHNEQFF.

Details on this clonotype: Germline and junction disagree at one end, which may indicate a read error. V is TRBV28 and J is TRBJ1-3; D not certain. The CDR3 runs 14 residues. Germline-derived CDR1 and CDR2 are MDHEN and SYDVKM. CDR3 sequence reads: CASNLRGTGNTIYF. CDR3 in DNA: TGTGCCAGCAATTTACGCGGGACTGGAAACACCATATATTTT.

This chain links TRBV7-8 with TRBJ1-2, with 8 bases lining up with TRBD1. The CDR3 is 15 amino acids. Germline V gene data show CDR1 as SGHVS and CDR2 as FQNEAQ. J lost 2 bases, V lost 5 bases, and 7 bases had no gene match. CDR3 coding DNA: TGTGCCAGCAGCCCCCAGGGACAGGCCAACTATGGCTACACCTTC. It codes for CASSPQGQANYGYTF.

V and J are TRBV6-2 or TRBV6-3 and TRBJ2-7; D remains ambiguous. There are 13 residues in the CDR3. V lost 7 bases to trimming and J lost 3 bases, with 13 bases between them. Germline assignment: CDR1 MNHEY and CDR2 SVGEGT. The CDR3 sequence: CASTLGGYYEQYV. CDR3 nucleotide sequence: TGTGCCAGCACCCTGGGCGGTTACTACGAGCAGTACGTC.

The CDR3 loop is CASSTLGPVGGSRYGYTF. The CDR3 nucleotides are TGTGCCAGCAGTACCCTTGGTCCGGTCGGGGGTAGTCGCTATGGCTACACCTTC. This chain connects TRBV12-3 or TRBV12-4 to TRBJ1-2; tentative D call: TRBD1 (5 bases). The germline V and J ends were trimmed by 5 bases and 4 bases, with 26 bases remaining between them. The CDR3 is 18 residues long.

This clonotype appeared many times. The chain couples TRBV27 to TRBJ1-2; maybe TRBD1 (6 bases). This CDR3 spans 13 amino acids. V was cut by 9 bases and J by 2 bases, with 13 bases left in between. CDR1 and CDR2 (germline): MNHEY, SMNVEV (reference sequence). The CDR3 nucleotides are TGTGCCAGTAGTCCAGGGGCCAACTATGGCTACACCTTC. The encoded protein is CASSPGANYGYTF.

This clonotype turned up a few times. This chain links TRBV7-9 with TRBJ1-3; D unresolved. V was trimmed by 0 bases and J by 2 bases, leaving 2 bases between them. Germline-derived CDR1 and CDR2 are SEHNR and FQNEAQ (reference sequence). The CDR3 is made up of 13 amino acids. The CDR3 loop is CASSLATGNTIYF. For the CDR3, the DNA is TGTGCCAGCAGCTTAGCGACTGGAAACACCATATATTTT. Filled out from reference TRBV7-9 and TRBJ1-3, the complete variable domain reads DTGVSQNPRHKITKRGQNVTFRCDPISEHNRLYWYRQTLGQGPEFLTYFQNEAQLEKSRLLSDRFSAERPKGSFSTLEIQRTEQGDSAMYLCASSLATGNTIYFGEGSWLTVV.

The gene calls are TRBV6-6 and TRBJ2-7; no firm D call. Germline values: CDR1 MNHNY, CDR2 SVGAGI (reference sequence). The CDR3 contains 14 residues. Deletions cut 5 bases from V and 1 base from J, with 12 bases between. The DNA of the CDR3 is TGTGCCAGCAGTCCGCAACAGATTTCCTACGAGCAGTACTTC. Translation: CASSPQQISYEQYF.

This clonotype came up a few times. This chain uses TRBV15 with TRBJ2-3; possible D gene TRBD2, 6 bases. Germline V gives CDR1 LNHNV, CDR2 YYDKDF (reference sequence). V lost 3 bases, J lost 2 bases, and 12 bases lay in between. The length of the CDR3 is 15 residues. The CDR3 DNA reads TGTGCCACCAGCAGTTCCGGGACTTCCACAGATACGCAGTATTTT. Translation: CATSSSGTSTDTQYF.

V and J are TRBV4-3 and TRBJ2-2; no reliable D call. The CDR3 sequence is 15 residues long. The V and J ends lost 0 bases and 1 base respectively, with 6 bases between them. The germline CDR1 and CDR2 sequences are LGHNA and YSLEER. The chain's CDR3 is CASSQDKQNTGELFF. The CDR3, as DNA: TGCGCCAGCAGCCAAGATAAGCAGAACACCGGGGAGCTGTTTTTT.

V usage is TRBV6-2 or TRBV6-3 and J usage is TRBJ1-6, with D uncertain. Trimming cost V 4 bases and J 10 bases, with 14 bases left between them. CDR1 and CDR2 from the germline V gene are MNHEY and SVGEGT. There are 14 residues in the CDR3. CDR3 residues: CASSSTGGSSPLHF. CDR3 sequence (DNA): TGTGCCAGCAGTTCCACGGGTGGTAGCTCACCCCTCCACTTT.

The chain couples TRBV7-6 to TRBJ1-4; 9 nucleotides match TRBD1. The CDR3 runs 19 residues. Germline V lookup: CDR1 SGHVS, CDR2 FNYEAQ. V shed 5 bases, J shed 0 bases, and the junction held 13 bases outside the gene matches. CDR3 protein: CASSAREGQGVATNEKLFF. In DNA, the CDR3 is TGTGCCAGCAGCGCCAGGGAGGGACAGGGCGTTGCAACTAATGAAAAACTGTTTTTT.

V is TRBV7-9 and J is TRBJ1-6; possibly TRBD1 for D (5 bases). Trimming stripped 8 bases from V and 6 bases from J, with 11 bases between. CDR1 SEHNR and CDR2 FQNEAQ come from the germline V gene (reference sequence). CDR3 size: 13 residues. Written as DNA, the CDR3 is TGTGCCAGCGCGGGACGGATTAATTCACCCCTCCACTTT. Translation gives CASAGRINSPLHF.

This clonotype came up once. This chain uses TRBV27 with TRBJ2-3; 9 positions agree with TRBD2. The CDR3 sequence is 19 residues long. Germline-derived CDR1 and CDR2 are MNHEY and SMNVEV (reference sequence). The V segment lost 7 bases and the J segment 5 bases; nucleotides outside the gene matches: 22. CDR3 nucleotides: TGTGCCAGCACCATATCTGGCGCGACTAGCGGACCCCCGGGAGATACGCAGTATTTT. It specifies CASTISGATSGPPGDTQYF.

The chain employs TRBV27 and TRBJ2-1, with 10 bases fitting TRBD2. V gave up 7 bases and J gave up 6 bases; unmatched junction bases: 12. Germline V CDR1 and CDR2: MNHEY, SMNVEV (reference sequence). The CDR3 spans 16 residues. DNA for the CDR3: TGTGCCAGCATTCATACAAGCGGGGGGGCCCCCAATGAGCAGTTCTTC. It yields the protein CASIHTSGGAPNEQFF.

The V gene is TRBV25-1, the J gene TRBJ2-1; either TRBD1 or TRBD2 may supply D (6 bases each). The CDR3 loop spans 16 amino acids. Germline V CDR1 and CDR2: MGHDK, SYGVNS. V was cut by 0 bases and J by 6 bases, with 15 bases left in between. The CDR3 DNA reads TGTGCCAGCAGTGAATACTTTCGGGGGCTCGGCAATGAGCAGTTCTTC. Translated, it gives CASSEYFRGLGNEQFF.

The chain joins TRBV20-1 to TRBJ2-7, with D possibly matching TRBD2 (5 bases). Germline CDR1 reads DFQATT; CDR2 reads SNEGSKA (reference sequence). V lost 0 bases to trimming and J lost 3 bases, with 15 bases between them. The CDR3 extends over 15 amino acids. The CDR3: CSARDPTRPLYEQYF. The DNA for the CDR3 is TGCAGTGCTAGAGACCCTACTAGGCCCCTCTACGAGCAGTACTTC.

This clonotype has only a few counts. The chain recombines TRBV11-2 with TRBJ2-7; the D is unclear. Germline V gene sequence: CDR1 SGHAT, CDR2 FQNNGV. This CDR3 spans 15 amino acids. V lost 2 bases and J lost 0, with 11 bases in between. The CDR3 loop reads CASSLSDTFSYEQYV. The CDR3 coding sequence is TGTGCCAGCAGCTTAAGCGACACCTTCTCCTACGAGCAGTACGTC.

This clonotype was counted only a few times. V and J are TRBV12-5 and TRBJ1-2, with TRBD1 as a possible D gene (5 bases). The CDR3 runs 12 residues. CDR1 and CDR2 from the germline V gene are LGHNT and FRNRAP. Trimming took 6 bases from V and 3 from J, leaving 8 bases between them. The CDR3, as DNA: TGTGCTAGTGGGGTGGGGGACTATGGCTACACCTTC. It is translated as CASGVGDYGYTF.

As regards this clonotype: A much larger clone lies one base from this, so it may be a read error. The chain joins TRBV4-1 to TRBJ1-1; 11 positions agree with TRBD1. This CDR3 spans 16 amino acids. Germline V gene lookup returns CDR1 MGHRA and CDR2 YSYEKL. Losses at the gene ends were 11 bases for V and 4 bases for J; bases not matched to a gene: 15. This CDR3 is CACINPTGTGGTEAFF. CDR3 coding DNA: TGCGCCTGCATCAACCCGACAGGGACAGGGGGCACTGAAGCTTTCTTT.

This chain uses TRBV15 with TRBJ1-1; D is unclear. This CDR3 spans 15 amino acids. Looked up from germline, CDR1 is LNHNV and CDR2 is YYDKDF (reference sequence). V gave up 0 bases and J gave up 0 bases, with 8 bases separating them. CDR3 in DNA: TGTGCCACCAGCAGAGATCAAGGCTTGAACACTGAAGCTTTCTTT. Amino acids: CATSRDQGLNTEAFF.